Listed below are T cell receptor beta chains from one sample, sequenced in a study of spatial heterogeneity in lung cancer. From the 5' RACE reads, TCRdb called clonotypes with MiXCR, one entry per CDR3 protein. The sample holds thousands of distinct CDR3 sequences, about 13% seen once. The specimen comprised normal lung tissue next to the tumor, sampled at surgery. The receptors shown here come from a female donor with early-stage non-small cell lung cancer. Both conserved end residues are part of each CDR3. The D gene is left open where the match is weak. Size tells how often a clone was seen (once, few, many) or the class of an expanded clone, and some rows leave it out.

clone size,V gene,J gene,D gene,CDR3 DNA,CDR3 protein
many,TRBV6-5,TRBJ1-2,.,TGTGCCAGCAGTGCCCACCCCGCGACATCTAACTATGGCTACACCTTC,CASSAHPATSNYGYTF
many,TRBV7-9,TRBJ2-1,.,TGTGCCAGCAGCTTAGCGACGGGTCCCGGTGAGCAGTTCTTC,CASSLATGPGEQFF
many,TRBV5-1,TRBJ2-3,TRBD2,TGCGCCAGCAGCACATTAGCGGGAGGGACAGATACGCAGTATTTT,CASSTLAGGTDTQYF
few,TRBV30,TRBJ1-6,.,TGTGCCTGGAGTGCCGGGCAGGGTAATTCACCCCTCCACTTT,CAWSAGQGNSPLHF
many,TRBV24-1,TRBJ1-1,TRBD1,TGTGCCACCAGTGACGTGGGACAGGGTTTCGTCTTT,CATSDVGQGFVF
medium-sized,TRBV7-8,TRBJ2-7,.,TGTGCCAGCAGTTACGGGGAAGGGTTCTACGAGCAGTACTTC,CASSYGEGFYEQYF
medium-sized,TRBV18,TRBJ2-1,.,TGTGCCAGCTCACTATTTGGGACCTACAATGAGCAGTTCTTC,CASSLFGTYNEQFF
many,TRBV19,TRBJ2-3,TRBD2,TGTGCCAGTAGTGTTGGAGCGGGGGGGCTTGCAGATACGCAGTATTTT,CASSVGAGGLADTQYF
.,TRBV9,TRBJ2-6,.,TGTGCCAGCACCACCCCCCGAGAGACCCCGAGCTCTGGGGCCAACGTCCTGACTTTC,CASTTPRETPSSGANVLTF
.,TRBV2,TRBJ1-5,.,TGTGCCAGCAGTGAAACGACAGCCCTATGGGAGCCCCAGCATTTT,CASSETTALWEPQHF